This passage covers 23 T cell receptor beta chains from one sample sequenced in a study of cytomegalovirus exposure and HLA in healthy donors. Amplification used 60 Vbeta primers and 13 Jbeta primers. Some clones are missing from TCRdb's copy, which holds only in-frame ones; the method was immunoSEQ multiplex PCR. The ten top clones account for around 3.6%, within a sample of 80,000 to 100,000 clones. The sample consisted of PBMCs. The receptors come from a woman aged 25 to 39 in good health and CMV-seronegative.

The chain is built from TRBV27 and TRBJ2-1; 9 bases agree with TRBD2. V lost 0 bases to trimming and J lost 10 bases; unmatched junction nucleotides: 4. The CDR3 has 14 residues. Germline V gene sequence: CDR1 MNHEY, CDR2 SMNVEV (reference sequence). This CDR3 is CASSLSLAGPEQFF. CDR3 DNA: TGTGCCAGCAGTTTATCCCTAGCGGGGCCCGAGCAGTTCTTC.

This chain uses TRBV7-9 with TRBJ2-5; 7 bases map to TRBD1. The J call could be wrong; TRBJ2-7 is a better fit for the DNA end. The CDR3 runs to 15 residues. Germline loops: CDR1 SEHNR, CDR2 FQNEAQ (reference sequence). CDR3 loop: CASSSWTGLSYEQYF. CDR3 nucleotides: TGTGCCAGCAGCTCGTGGACAGGCCTCTCCTACGAGCAGTACTTC.

The chain carries TRBV5-1 and TRBJ1-1, with D unresolved. The CDR3 has 12 amino acids. V gave up 3 bases and J gave up 2 bases, with 5 bases separating them. Germline CDR1 SGHRS, CDR2 YFSETQ. Written as DNA, the CDR3 is TGCGCCAGCAGCTATGGCAACACTGAAGCTTTCTTT. Its translation is CASSYGNTEAFF. The full variable domain, rest sourced from reference TRBV5-1 and TRBJ1-1, is KAGVTQTPRYLIKTRGQQVTLSCSPISGHRSVSWYQQTPGQGLQFLFEYFSETQRNKGNFPGRFSGRQFSNSRSEMNVSTLELGDSALYLCASSYGNTEAFFGQGTRLTVV.

The chain links TRBV19 to TRBJ1-2; D might be TRBD1 (6 bases). This CDR3 has 16 residues. CDR1 is LNHDA, CDR2 SQIVND, per germline (reference sequence). Trimming removed 1 base from V and 2 bases from J, with 14 bases in between. Here the CDR3 DNA reads TGTGCCAGTAGTATAGCCCTAGGCAGGGGAAACTATGGCTACACCTTC. Encoded protein: CASSIALGRGNYGYTF.

The J gene is TRBJ1-2, the V gene TRBV5-1; D not certain. Germline values: CDR1 SGHRS, CDR2 YFSETQ. The CDR3 is 14 amino acids. V shed 0 bases and J shed 1 base, with 7 bases lying between them. The CDR3 protein is CASSLAQNNYGYTF. The CDR3 bases are TGCGCCAGCAGCTTGGCTCAGAATAACTATGGCTACACCTTC. The variable domain in full, completed from reference TRBV5-1 and TRBJ1-2, reads KAGVTQTPRYLIKTRGQQVTLSCSPISGHRSVSWYQQTPGQGLQFLFEYFSETQRNKGNFPGRFSGRQFSNSRSEMNVSTLELGDSALYLCASSLAQNNYGYTFGSGTRLTVV.

The rearrangement uses TRBV6-6 and TRBJ1-1; no clear D. The CDR3 is made up of 15 amino acids. Germline V gives CDR1 MNHNY, CDR2 SVGAGI (reference sequence). The V end was cut by 5 bases, the J end by 1 base, with 14 bases between. The chain's CDR3 is CASSRGSTGNTEAFF. CDR3 in DNA: TGTGCCAGCAGTCGAGGATCGACGGGGAACACTGAAGCTTTCTTT.

The V and J genes are TRBV28 and TRBJ1-5; D gene ambiguous. CDR3 length: 14 amino acids. Germline V CDR1 and CDR2: MDHEN, SYDVKM. The germline V and J ends were trimmed by 4 bases and 2 bases, with 9 bases remaining between them. DNA for the CDR3: TGTGCCAGCAGTTCCCGGAGGGGCAATCAGCCCCAGCATTTT. Its translation is CASSSRRGNQPQHF.

The chain carries TRBV5-1 and TRBJ2-2; D gene ambiguous. The CDR3 covers 14 residues. V was shortened by 3 bases and J by 4 bases, with 10 bases between the two germline ends. Germline CDR1 SGHRS, CDR2 YFSETQ. DNA for the CDR3: TGCGCCAGCAGCTCGCTTTCGAGCACCGGGGAGCTGTTTTTT. This encodes CASSSLSSTGELFF. Filled out from reference TRBV5-1 and TRBJ2-2, the complete variable domain reads KAGVTQTPRYLIKTRGQQVTLSCSPISGHRSVSWYQQTPGQGLQFLFEYFSETQRNKGNFPGRFSGRQFSNSRSEMNVSTLELGDSALYLCASSSLSSTGELFFGEGSRLTVL.

This sequence joins TRBV10-3 and TRBJ1-1; D uncertain. The CDR3 is made up of 17 amino acids. Germline V gene data show CDR1 as ENHRY and CDR2 as SYGVKD. Trimming removed 3 bases from V and 3 bases from J, with 20 bases in between. DNA of the CDR3: TGTGCCATCAGTGACCGCAAGAGGGTAGCGAAGGACACTGAAGCTTTCTTT. Its protein is CAISDRKRVAKDTEAFF.

The chain joins TRBV27 to TRBJ2-6; possibly TRBD1 for D (6 bases). The V end lost 3 bases, the J end lost 4 bases, and 13 bases lay between the germline ends. The CDR3 is made up of 16 amino acids. CDR1 is MNHEY and CDR2 is SMNVEV in the germline V gene (reference sequence). The CDR3 DNA is TGTGCCAGCAGTTTTTATTCAGGGGTCGGGGCCAACGTCCTGACTTTC. Encoded protein: CASSFYSGVGANVLTF.

Turning to this clone: The sample holds other DNA sequences that translate to the same CDR3. The chain carries TRBV6-4 and TRBJ2-1, with 10 bases fitting TRBD2. This CDR3 has 15 residues. V shed 5 bases and J 10 bases; nucleotides not matched to a gene: 11. Germline assignment: CDR1 MRHNA and CDR2 SNTAGT. In DNA, the CDR3 is TGTGCCAGCAGTACTCAAGCGGGGGGGCAGGGGGAGCAGTTCTTC. This gives the protein CASSTQAGGQGEQFF.

The chain uses TRBV19 and TRBJ2-5, with TRBD1 matching over 7 bases. This CDR3 is built from 15 residues. The V and J ends lost 3 bases and 0 bases, in that order; junction bases with no gene match: 4. Germline CDR1 and CDR2: LNHDA and SQIVND (reference sequence). The CDR3 sequence: CASSISQGYQETQYF. In nucleotides, the CDR3 is TGTGCCAGTAGTATCTCACAGGGGTACCAAGAGACCCAGTACTTC.

The rearrangement links TRBV7-2 to TRBJ1-4; weak D call: TRBD1 (5 bases). V shed 4 bases and J shed 8 bases, with 14 bases lying between them. The CDR3 spans 14 residues. The germline V gene has CDR1 SGHTA and CDR2 FQGNSA. The DNA for the CDR3 is TGTGCCAGCAGCTCAGGAAAGGGGAACGAAAAACTGTTTTTT. As protein: CASSSGKGNEKLFF.

The chain combines TRBV10-3 with TRBJ2-6; 8 positions agree with TRBD1. V trimming: 9 bases; J trimming: 9 bases; junction bases outside the gene matches: 7. The CDR3 sequence is 13 residues long. Per germline, CDR1 ENHRY and CDR2 SYGVKD. In DNA, the CDR3 is TGTGCCATTACCCGGGACAGGAACAACGTCCTGACTTTC. Its translation is CAITRDRNNVLTF.

V usage is TRBV9 and J usage is TRBJ2-7; D remains unclear. The CDR3 runs 14 residues. Germline loops: CDR1 SGDLS, CDR2 YYNGEE. V was clipped by 0 bases and J by 3 bases, with 10 bases between them. The CDR3 sequence is CASSVASVDYEQYF. Written as DNA, the CDR3 is TGTGCCAGCAGCGTAGCGTCTGTAGACTACGAGCAGTACTTC.

This chain links TRBV5-4 with TRBJ2-3; 10 bases agree with TRBD1. Per the germline V gene, CDR1 is SGHNT and CDR2 is YYREEE (reference sequence). The CDR3 extends over 18 amino acids. V dropped 0 bases and J dropped 4; count of bases not matched to a gene: 11. The CDR3 nucleotides are TGTGCCAGCAGCTTGGGGATGCCGGGACAGGGGAACGCAGATACGCAGTATTTT. It is translated as CASSLGMPGQGNADTQYF.

The DNA of the CDR3 is TGTGCCAGCAGCCGGAGTCAGACAGGGTTGAGCACTGAAGCTTTCTTT. Amino acid sequence: CASSRSQTGLSTEAFF. The J gene is TRBJ1-1, the V gene TRBV7-9; 7 positions match TRBD1. This CDR3 has 16 amino acids. CDR1 SEHNR and CDR2 FQNEAQ come from the germline V gene (reference sequence). J was trimmed by 4 bases and V by 5 bases; bases with no gene match: 13. The full variable domain, completed using reference TRBV7-9 and TRBJ1-1, is DTGVSQNPRHKITKRGQNVTFRCDPISEHNRLYWYRQTLGQGPEFLTYFQNEAQLEKSRLLSDRFSAERPKGSFSTLEIQRTEQGDSAMYLCASSRSQTGLSTEAFFGQGTRLTVV.

The gene calls are TRBV18 and TRBJ1-2; no definite D call. CDR3 length: 13 residues. Trimming shortened V by 5 bases and J by 2 bases, and 9 bases separated the two germline ends. The V gene's germline CDR1 is KGHSH and CDR2 LQKENI. CDR3 residues: CASSEIINYGYTF. The CDR3 region has the DNA TGTGCCAGCTCAGAGATTATAAACTATGGCTACACCTTC. The entire variable domain, with the rest obtained from reference TRBV18 and TRBJ1-2, is as follows: NAGVMQNPRHLVRRRGQEARLRCSPMKGHSHVYWYRQLPEEGLKFMVYLQKENIIDESGMPKERFSAEFPKEGPSILRIQQVVRGDSAAYFCASSEIINYGYTFGSGTRLTVV.

V gene TRBV27 combines with J gene TRBJ2-1, with TRBD2 matching 14 bases. J was trimmed by 0 bases and V by 3 bases; bases with no gene match: 10. The CDR3 has 20 residues. CDR1 and CDR2 (germline): MNHEY, SMNVEV (reference sequence). For the CDR3, the DNA is TGTGCCAGCAGTTTCCCGGGACTAGCGGGAGTCCCCTACTCCTACAATGAGCAGTTCTTC. Protein sequence: CASSFPGLAGVPYSYNEQFF.

V is TRBV5-5 and J is TRBJ1-5; TRBD1 aligns across 7 bases. There are 15 residues in the CDR3. Germline V gives CDR1 SGHKS, CDR2 YYEKEE (reference sequence). V was pared by 0 bases and J by 6 bases, with 6 bases of the junction left unmatched. CDR3 amino acids: CASSLVGGAGQPQHF. The DNA of the CDR3 is TGTGCCAGCAGCTTGGTAGGGGGCGCGGGTCAGCCCCAGCATTTT.

The CDR3 DNA sequence: TGTGCCAGCAGCCTAGGGGGCGGGGTGACAGATACGCAGTATTTT. Translation: CASSLGGGVTDTQYF. This chain uses TRBV7-9 with TRBJ2-3; D might be TRBD1 (7 bases). The CDR3 has 15 residues. The V and J ends lost 5 bases and 3 bases respectively, with 15 bases between them. The germline CDR1 and CDR2 sequences are SEHNR and FQNEAQ (reference sequence). Using reference TRBV7-9 and TRBJ2-3 for the parts outside the CDR3, the full variable domain is DTGVSQNPRHKITKRGQNVTFRCDPISEHNRLYWYRQTLGQGPEFLTYFQNEAQLEKSRLLSDRFSAERPKGSFSTLEIQRTEQGDSAMYLCASSLGGGVTDTQYFGPGTRLTVL.

The genes are TRBV14 and TRBJ2-4, with D possibly being TRBD2 (5 bases). Germline V gene data show CDR1 as SGHDN and CDR2 as FVKESK. The CDR3 covers 14 residues. V lost 1 base and J 7 bases, leaving 11 bases between the germline ends. The CDR3 loop reads CASSQVLEANIQYF. In nucleotides, the CDR3 is TGTGCCAGCAGCCAAGTACTAGAGGCCAACATTCAGTACTTC.

V and J are TRBV9 and TRBJ2-2; D ambiguous. This CDR3 spans 16 amino acids. From germline, CDR1 is SGDLS and CDR2 YYNGEE. The ends were cut back, 0 bases at V and 4 bases at J, with 13 bases in the middle. The CDR3 nucleotides are TGTGCCAGCAGCGTAGACCCATCCGTGGCCACCGGGGAGCTGTTTTTT. Translation: CASSVDPSVATGELFF.